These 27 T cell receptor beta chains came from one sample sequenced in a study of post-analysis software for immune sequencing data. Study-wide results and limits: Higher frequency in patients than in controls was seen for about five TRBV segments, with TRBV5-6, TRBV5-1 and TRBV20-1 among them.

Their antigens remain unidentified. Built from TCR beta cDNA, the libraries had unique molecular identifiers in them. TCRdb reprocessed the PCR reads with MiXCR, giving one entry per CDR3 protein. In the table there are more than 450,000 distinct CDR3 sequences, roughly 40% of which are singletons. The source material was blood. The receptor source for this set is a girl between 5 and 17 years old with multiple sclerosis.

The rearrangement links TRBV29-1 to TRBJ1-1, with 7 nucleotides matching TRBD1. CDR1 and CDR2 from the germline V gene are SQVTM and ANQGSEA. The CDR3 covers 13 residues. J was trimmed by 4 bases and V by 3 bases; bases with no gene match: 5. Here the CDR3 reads CSVDAGGVTEAFF. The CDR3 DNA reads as TGCAGCGTTGATGCAGGGGGGGTCACTGAAGCTTTCTTT.

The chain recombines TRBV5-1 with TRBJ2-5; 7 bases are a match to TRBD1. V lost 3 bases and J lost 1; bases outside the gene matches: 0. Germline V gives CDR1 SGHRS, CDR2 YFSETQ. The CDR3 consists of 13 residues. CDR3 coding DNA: TGCGCCAGCAGCTGGACAGGCCAAGAGACCCAGTACTTC. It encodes CASSWTGQETQYF.

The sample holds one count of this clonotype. The DNA for the CDR3 is TGCAGTGCTAGAGATCGGGCTCCTGTGGGTAATGAGCAGTTCTTC. Its protein product is CSARDRAPVGNEQFF. The chain carries TRBV20-1 and TRBJ2-1; D is unclear. The V gene's germline CDR1 is DFQATT and CDR2 SNEGSKA (reference sequence). Between the trimmed V and J ends, which lost 0 bases and 7 bases, there was a span of 16 bases. The CDR3 contains 15 residues.

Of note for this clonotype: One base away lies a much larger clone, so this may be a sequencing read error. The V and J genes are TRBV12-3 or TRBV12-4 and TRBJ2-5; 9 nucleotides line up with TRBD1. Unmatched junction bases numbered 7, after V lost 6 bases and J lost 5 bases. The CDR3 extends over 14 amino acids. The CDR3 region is CASRFTGGGETQYF. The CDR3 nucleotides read TGTGCCAGCAGGTTTACAGGGGGCGGTGAGACCCAGTACTTC.

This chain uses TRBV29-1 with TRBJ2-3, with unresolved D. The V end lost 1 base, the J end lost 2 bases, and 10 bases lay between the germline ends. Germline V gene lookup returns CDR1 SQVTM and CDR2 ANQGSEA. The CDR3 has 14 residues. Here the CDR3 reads CSVEGTANTDTQYF. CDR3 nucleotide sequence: TGCAGCGTTGAAGGGACGGCTAACACAGATACGCAGTATTTT.

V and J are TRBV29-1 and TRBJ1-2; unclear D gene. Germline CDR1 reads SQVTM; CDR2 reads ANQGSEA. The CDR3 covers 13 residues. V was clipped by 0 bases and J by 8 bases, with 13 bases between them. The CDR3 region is CSVEDPMAEGYTF. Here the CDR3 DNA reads TGCAGCGTTGAAGATCCCATGGCGGAGGGCTACACCTTC.

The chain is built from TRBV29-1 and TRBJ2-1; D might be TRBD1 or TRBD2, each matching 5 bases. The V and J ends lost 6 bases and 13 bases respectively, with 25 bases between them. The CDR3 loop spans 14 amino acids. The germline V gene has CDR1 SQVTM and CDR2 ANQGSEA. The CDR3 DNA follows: TGCAGCGTGAAGCCCGGGGCAGGGTTCGAGACCCAGTTCTTC. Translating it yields CSVKPGAGFETQFF.

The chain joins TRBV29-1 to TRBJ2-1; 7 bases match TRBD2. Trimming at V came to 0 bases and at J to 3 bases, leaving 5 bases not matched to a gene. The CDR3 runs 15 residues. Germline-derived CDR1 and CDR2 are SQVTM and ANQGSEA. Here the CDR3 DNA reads TGCAGCGTTGAAGATGACCGGGACTACTACAATGAGCAGTTCTTC. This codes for CSVEDDRDYYNEQFF.

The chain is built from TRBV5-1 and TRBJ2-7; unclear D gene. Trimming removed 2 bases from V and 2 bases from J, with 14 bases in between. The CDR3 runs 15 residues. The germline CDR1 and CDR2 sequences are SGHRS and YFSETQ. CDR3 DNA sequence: TGCGCCAGCAGCTTAGCCTTAGTAGACGCCTACGAGCAGTACTTC. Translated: CASSLALVDAYEQYF.

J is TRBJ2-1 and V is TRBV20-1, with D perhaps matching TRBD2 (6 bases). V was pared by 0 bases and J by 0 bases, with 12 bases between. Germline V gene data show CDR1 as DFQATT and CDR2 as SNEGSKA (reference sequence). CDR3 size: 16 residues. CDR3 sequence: CSARDLKAGSYNEQFF. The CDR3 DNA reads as TGCAGTGCTAGAGATTTGAAAGCGGGCTCCTACAATGAGCAGTTCTTC.

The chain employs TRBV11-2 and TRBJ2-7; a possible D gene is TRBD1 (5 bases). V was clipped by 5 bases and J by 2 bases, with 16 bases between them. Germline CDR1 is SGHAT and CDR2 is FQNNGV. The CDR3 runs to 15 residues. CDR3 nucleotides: TGTGCCAGCAGCCGACAGCCGCATGTGGCCTACGAGCAGTACTTC. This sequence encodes CASSRQPHVAYEQYF.

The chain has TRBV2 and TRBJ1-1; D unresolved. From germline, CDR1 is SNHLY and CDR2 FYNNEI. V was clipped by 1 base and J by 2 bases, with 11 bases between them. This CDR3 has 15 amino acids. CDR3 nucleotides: TGTGCCAGCAGTGAAGTAGCCGGGTTAAACACTGAAGCTTTCTTT. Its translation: CASSEVAGLNTEAFF.

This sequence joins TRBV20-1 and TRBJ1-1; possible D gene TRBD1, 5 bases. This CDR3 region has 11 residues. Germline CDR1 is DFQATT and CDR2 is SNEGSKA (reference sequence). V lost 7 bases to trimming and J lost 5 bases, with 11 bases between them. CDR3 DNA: TGCAGTGGGGGCGGGATAACTGAAGCTTTCTTT. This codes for CSGGGITEAFF.

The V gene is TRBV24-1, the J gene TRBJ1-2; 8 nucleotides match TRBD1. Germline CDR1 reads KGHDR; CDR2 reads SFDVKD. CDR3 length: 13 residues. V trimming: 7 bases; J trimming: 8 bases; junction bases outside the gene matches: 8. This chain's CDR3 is CATSDDRGRGYTF. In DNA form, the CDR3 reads TGTGCCACCAGCGACGACAGGGGACGGGGCTACACCTTC.

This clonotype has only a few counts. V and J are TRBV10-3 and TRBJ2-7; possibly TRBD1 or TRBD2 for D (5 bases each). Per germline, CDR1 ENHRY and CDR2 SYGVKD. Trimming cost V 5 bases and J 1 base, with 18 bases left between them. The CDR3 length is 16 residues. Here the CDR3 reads CAISPGPGTTSYEQYF. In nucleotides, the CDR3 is TGTGCCATCAGTCCAGGCCCCGGGACGACTTCCTACGAGCAGTACTTC.

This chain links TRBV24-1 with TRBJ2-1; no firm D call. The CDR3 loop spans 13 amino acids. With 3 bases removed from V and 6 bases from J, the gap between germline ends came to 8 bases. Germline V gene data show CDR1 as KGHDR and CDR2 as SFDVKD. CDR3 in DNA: TGTGCCACCAGTGATGGCAGGCCCAATGAGCAGTTCTTC. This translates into CATSDGRPNEQFF.

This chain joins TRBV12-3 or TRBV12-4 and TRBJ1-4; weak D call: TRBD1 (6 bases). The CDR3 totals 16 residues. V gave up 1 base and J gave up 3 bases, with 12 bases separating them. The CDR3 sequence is CASSLDPGAANEKLFF. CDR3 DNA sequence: TGTGCCAGCAGTTTAGACCCGGGGGCTGCTAATGAAAAACTGTTTTTT.

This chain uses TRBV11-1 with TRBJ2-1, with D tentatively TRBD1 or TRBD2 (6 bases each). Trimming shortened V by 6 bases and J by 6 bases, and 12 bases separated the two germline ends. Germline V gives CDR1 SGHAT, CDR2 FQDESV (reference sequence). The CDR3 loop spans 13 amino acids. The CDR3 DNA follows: TGTGCCAGCAGGGGGGGCAGGGCCAATGAGCAGTTCTTC. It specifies CASRGGRANEQFF.

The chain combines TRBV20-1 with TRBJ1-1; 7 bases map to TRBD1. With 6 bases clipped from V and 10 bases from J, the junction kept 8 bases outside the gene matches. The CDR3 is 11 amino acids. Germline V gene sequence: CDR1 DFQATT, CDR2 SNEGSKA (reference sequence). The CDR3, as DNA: TGCAGTGCGGACAGGTCCCGGGGAGCTTTCTTT. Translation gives CSADRSRGAFF.

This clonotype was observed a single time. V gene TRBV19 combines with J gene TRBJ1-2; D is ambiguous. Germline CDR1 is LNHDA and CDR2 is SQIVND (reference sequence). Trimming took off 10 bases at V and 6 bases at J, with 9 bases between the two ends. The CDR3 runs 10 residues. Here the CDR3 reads CATFTNGYTF. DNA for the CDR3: TGTGCCACTTTTACAAATGGCTACACCTTC.

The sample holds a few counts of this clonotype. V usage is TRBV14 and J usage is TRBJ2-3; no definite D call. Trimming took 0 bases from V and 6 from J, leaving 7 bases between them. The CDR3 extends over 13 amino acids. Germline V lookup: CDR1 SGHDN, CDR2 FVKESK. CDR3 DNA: TGTGCCAGCAGCCAAGATATAAGTGATACGCAGTATTTT. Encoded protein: CASSQDISDTQYF.

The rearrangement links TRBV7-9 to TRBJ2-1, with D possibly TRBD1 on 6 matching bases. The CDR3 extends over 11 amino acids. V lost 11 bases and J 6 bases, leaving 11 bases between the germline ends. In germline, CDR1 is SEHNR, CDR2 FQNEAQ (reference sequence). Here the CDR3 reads CAGQGSNEQFF. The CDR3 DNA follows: TGTGCCGGTCAGGGGAGCAATGAGCAGTTCTTC.

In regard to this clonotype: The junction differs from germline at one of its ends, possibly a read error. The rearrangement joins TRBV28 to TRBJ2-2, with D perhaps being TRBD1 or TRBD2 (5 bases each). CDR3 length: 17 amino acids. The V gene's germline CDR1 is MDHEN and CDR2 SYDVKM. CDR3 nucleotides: TGTGCCAGCAGTTCGCCAGGGATCACTCCGACCACCGGGGAACTGTTTTTT. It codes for CASSSPGITPTTGELFF. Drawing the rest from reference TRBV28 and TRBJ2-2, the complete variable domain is DVKVTQSSRYLVKRTGEKVFLECVQDMDHENMFWYRQDPGLGLRLIYFSYDVKMKEKGDIPEGYSVSREKKERFSLILESASTNQTSMYLCASSSPGITPTTGELFFGEGSRLTVL.

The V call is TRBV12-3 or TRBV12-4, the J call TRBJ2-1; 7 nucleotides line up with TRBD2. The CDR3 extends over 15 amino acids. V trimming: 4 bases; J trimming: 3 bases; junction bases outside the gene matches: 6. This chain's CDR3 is CASSSRTSSYNEQFF. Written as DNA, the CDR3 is TGTGCCAGCAGTTCGCGGACTAGTAGCTACAATGAGCAGTTCTTC.

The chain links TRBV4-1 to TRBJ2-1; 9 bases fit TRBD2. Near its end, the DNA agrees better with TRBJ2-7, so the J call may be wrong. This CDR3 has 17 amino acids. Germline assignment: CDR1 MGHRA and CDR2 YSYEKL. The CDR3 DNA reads TGCGCCAGCAGCCAAGAAAGCGGGACTAGCCGTTCCAATGAGCAGTACTTC. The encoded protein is CASSQESGTSRSNEQYF.

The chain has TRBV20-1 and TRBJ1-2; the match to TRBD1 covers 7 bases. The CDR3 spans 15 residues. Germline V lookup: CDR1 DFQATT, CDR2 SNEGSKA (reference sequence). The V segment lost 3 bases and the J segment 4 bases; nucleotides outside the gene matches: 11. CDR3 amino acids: CSASGGMGTVYGYTF. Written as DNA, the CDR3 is TGCAGTGCTAGCGGAGGGATGGGGACAGTCTATGGCTACACCTTC.

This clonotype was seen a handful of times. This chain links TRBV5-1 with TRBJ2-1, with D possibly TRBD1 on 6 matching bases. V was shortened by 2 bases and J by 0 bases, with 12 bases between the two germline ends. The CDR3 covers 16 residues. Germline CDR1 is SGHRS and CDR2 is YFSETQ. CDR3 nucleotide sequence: TGCGCCAGCAGCTTCCACAGGGATTACTCCTACAATGAGCAGTTCTTC. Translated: CASSFHRDYSYNEQFF.